The clone carrying this T cell receptor (beta chain) occurred a few times. Antigen unknown. The data stem from a study of T cells in Graves' hyperthyroidism and ophthalmopathy. Study-wide context: Prior to any treatment, at the point of initial diagnosis, peripheral blood was collected.

Calling Graves' hyperthyroidism stable meant ophthalmopathy did not progress within 18 months. Patients aged 18 to 65 with hyperthyroidism were newly diagnosed, with duration under 2 months. TCR beta CDR3 region amplification was performed from RNA transcripts. Carried out on the TCR CDR3, a first-round RT-PCR used the HTBI primer set. TCRdb ran MiXCR on the multiplex PCR reads and lists one entry per CDR3 protein. In the table there are some 700,000 distinct CDR3 sequences, 17% of which are singletons. Study-level findings and limits: Most clonotypes expanded in thyroid above 0.001 were likewise present in blood.

The CDR3 is 15 residues long. Trimming cost V 5 bases and J 2 bases; bases outside gene matches: 9. Per germline, CDR1 SGHAT and CDR2 FQNNGV. This chain links TRBV11-2 with TRBJ2-7; TRBD2 aligns across 7 bases. Sequencing input: blood. This clonotype was sampled from a man over 45 with Graves' hyperthyroidism. For the CDR3, the DNA is TGTGCCAGCAGCGAAACCGGGACTATGACCTACGAGCAGTACTTC. This codes for CASSETGTMTYEQYF.